This TCR beta chain was captured by sequencing in a study of T cell responses to AZD1222 COVID-19 vaccine. CDR3 length equals 16 residues. Overall study findings and caveats: White British ancestry dominated among donors, who included more females, and clonal diversity was possibly underestimated.

As to this clone: Its specificity is not known.

Clones were sequenced by immunoSEQ multiplex PCR, and TCRdb holds only the in-frame ones, with some missing. Of roughly 92,000 clones listed, around 91% are singletons. The receptor was isolated from an adult in good health. This chain uses TRBV12-2 with TRBJ2-7; TRBD1 reflects the table's D call only, with no check against the DNA. TRBV12-2 is labeled a pseudogene. Sequences were derived from peripheral blood, sampled on day 0 of AZD1222 vaccination. The CDR3 region has the DNA TGTGCAAGTCGCTTTTGTACAGGCCGTGGAGAAGACGAGCAGTACTTC. Its protein is CASRFCTGRGEDEQYF.